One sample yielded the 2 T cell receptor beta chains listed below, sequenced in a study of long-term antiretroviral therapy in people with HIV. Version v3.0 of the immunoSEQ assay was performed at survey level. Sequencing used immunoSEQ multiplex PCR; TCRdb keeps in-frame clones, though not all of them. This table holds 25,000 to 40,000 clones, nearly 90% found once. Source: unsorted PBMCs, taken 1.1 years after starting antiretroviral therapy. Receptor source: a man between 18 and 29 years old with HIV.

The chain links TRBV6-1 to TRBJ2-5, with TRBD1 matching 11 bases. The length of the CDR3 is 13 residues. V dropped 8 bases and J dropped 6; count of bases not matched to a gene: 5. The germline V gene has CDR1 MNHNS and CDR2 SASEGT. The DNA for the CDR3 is TGTGCCAGCCAACCGGACAGGGGGCAGACCCAGTACTTC. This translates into CASQPDRGQTQYF.

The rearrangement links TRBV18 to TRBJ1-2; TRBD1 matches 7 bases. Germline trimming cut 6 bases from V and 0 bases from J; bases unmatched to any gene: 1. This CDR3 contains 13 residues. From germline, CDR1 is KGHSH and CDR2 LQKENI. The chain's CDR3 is CASSGQTNYGYTF. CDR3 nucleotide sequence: TGTGCCAGCTCGGGACAGACTAACTATGGCTACACCTTC.